A selection of T cell receptor beta chains follows, all from one sample in a study of blood T cell repertoires in COVID-19. Measured with immunoSEQ multiplex PCR; TCRdb has only the in-frame clones, and not every one. The data hold 240,000 or so clones, with roughly four fifths observed a single time. Material: peripheral blood. The receptors derive from a woman between 55 and 75 years old with active or convalescent COVID-19. Both conserved end residues are part of each CDR3.

J	V	CDR3
TRBJ1-1	TRBV4-1	CASSPRFRDGTEAFF
TRBJ2-1	TRBV10-1	CASSESQGRSRNEQFF
TRBJ1-4	TRBV19	CASSPSGWTNEKLFF
TRBJ2-2	TRBV7-9	CASSLYLSPTGELFF
TRBJ1-2	TRBV6-5	CASRTQNYGYTF
TRBJ1-3	TRBV7-4	CASSIENLTGSGNTIYF
TRBJ1-2	TRBV6-5	CASSYRTGNGYTF
TRBJ1-1	TRBV30	CAWGRVPNEAFF
TRBJ1-2	TRBV30	CAWSVWGLYGYTF
TRBJ1-3	TRBV5-1	CASSPTGSAWGNTIYF
TRBJ2-2	TRBV5-1	CASSSRRGTSGGFTGELFF
TRBJ1-1	TRBV6-1	CASSHRQGNTEAFF
TRBJ1-2	TRBV18	CASSPTWDGEEGYTF
TRBJ2-1	TRBV28	CASNTGNPYNEQFF
TRBJ1-5	TRBV4-2	CASSHSQGVNQPQHF
TRBJ1-2	TRBV4-1	CASSQSDRANYGYTF
TRBJ2-3	TRBV19	CASSRQSQSFTDTQYF
TRBJ2-5	TRBV7-6	CASSLAEGGVGTQYF
TRBJ2-5	TRBV25-1	CASSEPQETQYF
TRBJ2-1	TRBV19	CASKGPGGLFF
TRBJ2-3	TRBV3-1/TRBV3-2	CASSQGIAGRDTDTQYF
TRBJ1-5	TRBV19	CASTPTGAEGNQPQHF
TRBJ1-6	TRBV7-6	CASTLDSPNNSPLHF
TRBJ1-1	TRBV7-2	CASSLVGGEAFF
TRBJ1-1	TRBV10-3	CAISERGGNTEAFF
TRBJ1-2	TRBV7-3	CASSLLGTSGGYTF
TRBJ1-2	TRBV3-1/TRBV3-2	CASSQRQGHGGYTF
TRBJ1-2	TRBV19	CASSPGGTYGYTF
TRBJ2-5	TRBV3-1/TRBV3-2	CASSQSSLAGGGETQYF
TRBJ2-7	TRBV11-1	CASSFGQTFSYEQYF
TRBJ1-6	TRBV24-1	CATTSQTENSPLHF
TRBJ1-2	TRBV18	CASSPLPVQGYTF